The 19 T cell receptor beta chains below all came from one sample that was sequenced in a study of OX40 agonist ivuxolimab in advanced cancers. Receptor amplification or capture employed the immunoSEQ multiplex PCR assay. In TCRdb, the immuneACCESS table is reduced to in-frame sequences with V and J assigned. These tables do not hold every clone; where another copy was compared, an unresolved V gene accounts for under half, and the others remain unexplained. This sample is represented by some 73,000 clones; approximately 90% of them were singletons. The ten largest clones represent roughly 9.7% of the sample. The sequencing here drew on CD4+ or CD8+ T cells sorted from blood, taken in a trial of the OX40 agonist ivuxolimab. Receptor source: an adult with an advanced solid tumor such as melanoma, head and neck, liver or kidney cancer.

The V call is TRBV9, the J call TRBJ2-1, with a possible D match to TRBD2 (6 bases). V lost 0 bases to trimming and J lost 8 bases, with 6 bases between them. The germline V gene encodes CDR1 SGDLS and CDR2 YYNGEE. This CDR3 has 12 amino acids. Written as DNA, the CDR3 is TGTGCCAGCAGCGTAGGGAGGGATGAGCAGTTCTTC. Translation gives CASSVGRDEQFF.

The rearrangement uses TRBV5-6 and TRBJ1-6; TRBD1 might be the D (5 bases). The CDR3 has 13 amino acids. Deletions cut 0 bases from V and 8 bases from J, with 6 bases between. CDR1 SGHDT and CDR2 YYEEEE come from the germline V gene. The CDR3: CASSLGGDSPLHF. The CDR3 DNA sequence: TGTGCCAGCAGCTTGGGGGGGGATTCACCCCTCCACTTT. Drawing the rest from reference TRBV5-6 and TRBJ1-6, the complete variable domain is DAGVTQSPTHLIKTRGQQVTLRCSPKSGHDTVSWYQQALGQGPQFIFQYYEEEERQRGNFPDRFSGHQFPNYSSELNVNALLLGDSALYLCASSLGGDSPLHFGNGTRLTVT.

The CDR3 loop reads CASSPRPSLAGASNEQFF. As DNA, the CDR3 is TGTGCCAGCAGCCCCCGTCCCTCACTAGCGGGGGCGAGCAATGAGCAGTTCTTC. The chain has TRBV7-7 and TRBJ2-1; TRBD2 matches at 11 bases. The V gene end was trimmed by 5 bases and the J gene end by 6 bases; junction bases not matched to a gene: 15. Germline V CDR1 and CDR2: SSHAT, FNYEAQ (reference sequence). The CDR3 runs 18 residues. Together with reference TRBV7-7 and TRBJ2-1, the CDR3 gives the full variable domain: GAGVSQSPRYKVTKRGQDVTLRCDPISSHATLYWYQQALGQGPEFLTYFNYEAQPDKSGLPSDRFSAERPEGSISTLTIQRTEQRDSAMYRCASSPRPSLAGASNEQFFGPGTRLTVL.

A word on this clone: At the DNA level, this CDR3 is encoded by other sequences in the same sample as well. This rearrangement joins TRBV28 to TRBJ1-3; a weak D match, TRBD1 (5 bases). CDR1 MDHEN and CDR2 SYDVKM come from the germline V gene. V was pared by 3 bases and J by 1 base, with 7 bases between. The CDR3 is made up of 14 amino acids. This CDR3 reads CASSFRGSGNTIYF. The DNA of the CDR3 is TGTGCCAGCAGTTTTCGGGGGTCTGGAAACACCATATATTTT.

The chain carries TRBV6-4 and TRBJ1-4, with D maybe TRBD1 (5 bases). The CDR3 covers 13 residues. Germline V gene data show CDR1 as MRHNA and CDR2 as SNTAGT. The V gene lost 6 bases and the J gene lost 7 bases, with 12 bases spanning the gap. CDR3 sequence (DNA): TGTGCCAGCAGCCCAGGGAAGGGTGAAAAACTGTTTTTT. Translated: CASSPGKGEKLFF.

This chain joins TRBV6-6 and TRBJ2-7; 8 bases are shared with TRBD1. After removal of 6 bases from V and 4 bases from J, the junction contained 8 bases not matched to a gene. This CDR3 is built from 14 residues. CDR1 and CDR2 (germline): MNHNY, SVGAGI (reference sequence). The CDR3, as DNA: TGTGCCAGCAGCTTGGGACAGGTTAGTTACGAGCAGTACTTC. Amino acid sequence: CASSLGQVSYEQYF.

CDR3 in DNA: TGTGCCAGTCGTAGACTAGCGGGAGGTTACCGGTACAATGAGCAGTTCTTC. Amino acid sequence: CASRRLAGGYRYNEQFF. The chain employs TRBV19 and TRBJ2-1; 13 bases agree with TRBD2. J was trimmed by 4 bases and V by 8 bases; bases with no gene match: 11. The CDR3 covers 17 residues. Germline CDR1 LNHDA, CDR2 SQIVND (reference sequence).

The CDR3 here is CASSQTDPNTGELFF. CDR3 in DNA: TGTGCCAGCAGCCAGACGGACCCGAACACCGGGGAGCTGTTTTTT. The rearrangement links TRBV11-3 to TRBJ2-2; D uncertain. CDR3 length: 15 residues. V was shortened by 5 bases and J by 0 bases, with 10 bases between the two germline ends. Germline values: CDR1 SGHNT, CDR2 YENEEA.

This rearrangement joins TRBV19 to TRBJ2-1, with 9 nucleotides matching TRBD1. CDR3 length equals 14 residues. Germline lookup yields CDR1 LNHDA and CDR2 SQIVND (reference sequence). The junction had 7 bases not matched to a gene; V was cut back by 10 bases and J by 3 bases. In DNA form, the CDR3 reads TGTGCCACTACTCCGGGACAGGGCTACAATGAGCAGTTCTTC. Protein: CATTPGQGYNEQFF.

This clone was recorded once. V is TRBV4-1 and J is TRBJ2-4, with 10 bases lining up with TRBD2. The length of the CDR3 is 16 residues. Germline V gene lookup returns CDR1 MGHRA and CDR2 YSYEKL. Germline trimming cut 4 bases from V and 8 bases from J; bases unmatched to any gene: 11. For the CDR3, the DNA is TGCGCCAGCAGCCCTGGTGGAGCGGGGGGGTTGGACATTCAGTACTTC. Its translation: CASSPGGAGGLDIQYF.

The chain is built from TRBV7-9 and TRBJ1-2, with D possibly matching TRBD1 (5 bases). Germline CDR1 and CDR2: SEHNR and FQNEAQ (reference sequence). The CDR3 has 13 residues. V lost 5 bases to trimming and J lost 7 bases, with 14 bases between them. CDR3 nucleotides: TGTGCCAGCAGCGCCGCAGGGATGTCTGGCTACACCTTC. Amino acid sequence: CASSAAGMSGYTF.

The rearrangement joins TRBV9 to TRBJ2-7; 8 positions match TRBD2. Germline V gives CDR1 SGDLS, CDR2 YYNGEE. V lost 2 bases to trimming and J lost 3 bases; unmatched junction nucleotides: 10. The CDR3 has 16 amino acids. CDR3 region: CASSVGNSGADYEQYF. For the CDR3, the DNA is TGTGCCAGCAGCGTTGGTAATAGCGGGGCCGACTACGAGCAGTACTTC. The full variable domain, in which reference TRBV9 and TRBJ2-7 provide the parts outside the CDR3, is DSGVTQTPKHLITATGQRVTLRCSPRSGDLSVYWYQQSLDQGLQFLIQYYNGEERAKGNILERFSAQQFPDLHSELNLSSLELGDSALYFCASSVGNSGADYEQYFGPGTRLTVT.

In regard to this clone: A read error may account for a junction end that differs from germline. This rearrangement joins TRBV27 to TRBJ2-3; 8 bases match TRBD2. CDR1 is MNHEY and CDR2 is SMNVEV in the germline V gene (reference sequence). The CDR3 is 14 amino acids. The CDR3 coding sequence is TGTGCCAGCAGTTCCCGGACTAGCACGGATACGCAGTATTTT. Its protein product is CASSSRTSTDTQYF.

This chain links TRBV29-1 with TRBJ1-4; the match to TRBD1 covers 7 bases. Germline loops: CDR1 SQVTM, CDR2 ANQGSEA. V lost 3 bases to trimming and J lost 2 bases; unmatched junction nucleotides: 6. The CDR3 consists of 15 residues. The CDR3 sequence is CSVESRDSTNEKLFF. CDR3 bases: TGCAGCGTTGAGTCCCGGGACAGCACTAATGAAAAACTGTTTTTT.

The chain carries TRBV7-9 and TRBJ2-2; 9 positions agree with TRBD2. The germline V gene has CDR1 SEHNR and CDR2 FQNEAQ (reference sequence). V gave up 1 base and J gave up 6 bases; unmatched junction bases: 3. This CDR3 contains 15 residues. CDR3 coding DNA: TGTGCCAGCAGCTTAGGTAGCGGGAGCGCCGGGGAGCTGTTTTTT. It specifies CASSLGSGSAGELFF.

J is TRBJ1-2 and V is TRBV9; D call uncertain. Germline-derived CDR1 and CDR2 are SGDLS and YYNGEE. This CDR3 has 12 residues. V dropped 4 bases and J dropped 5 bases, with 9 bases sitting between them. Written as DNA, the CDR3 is TGTGCCAGCAGCACACGACTTTATGGCTACACCTTC. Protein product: CASSTRLYGYTF.

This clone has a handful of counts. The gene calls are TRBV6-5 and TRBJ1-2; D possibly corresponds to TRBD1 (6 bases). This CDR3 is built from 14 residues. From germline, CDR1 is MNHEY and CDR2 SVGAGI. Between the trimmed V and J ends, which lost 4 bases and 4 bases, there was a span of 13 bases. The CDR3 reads CASSLQGGTYGYTF. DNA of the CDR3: TGTGCCAGCAGTTTACAGGGAGGGACCTATGGCTACACCTTC.

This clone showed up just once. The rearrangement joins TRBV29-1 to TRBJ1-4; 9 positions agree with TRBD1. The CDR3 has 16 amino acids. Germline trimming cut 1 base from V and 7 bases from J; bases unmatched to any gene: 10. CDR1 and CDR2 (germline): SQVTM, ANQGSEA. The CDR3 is CSVEGGQGSPTEKLFF. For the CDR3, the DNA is TGCAGCGTTGAAGGGGGACAGGGATCCCCTACTGAAAAACTGTTTTTT. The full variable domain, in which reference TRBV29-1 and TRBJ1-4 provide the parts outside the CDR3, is SAVISQKPSRDICQRGTSLTIQCQVDSQVTMMFWYRQQPGQSLTLIATANQGSEATYESGFVIDKFPISRPNLTFSTLTVSNMSPEDSSIYLCSVEGGQGSPTEKLFFGSGTQLSVL.

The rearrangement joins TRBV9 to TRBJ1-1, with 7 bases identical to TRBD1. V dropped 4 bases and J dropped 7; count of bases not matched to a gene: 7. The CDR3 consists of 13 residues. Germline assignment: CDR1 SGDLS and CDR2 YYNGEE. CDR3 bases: TGTGCCAGCAGCCCAGGACAGGTCCTTGAAGCTTTCTTT. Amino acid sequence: CASSPGQVLEAFF.